Many counts were recorded for the clone carrying this T cell receptor (beta chain). Its antigen remains unidentified. This sample stems from a study of Graves' ophthalmopathy and Graves' hyperthyroidism. Turning to the study itself: Peripheral blood was gathered at first diagnosis, ahead of any treatment whatsoever.

Exclusion criteria comprised other autoimmune diseases, uncontrolled infections, pregnancy or lactation in patients. Around 9.9 ml of fresh blood yielded the PBMCs by density gradient. RNA transcripts served as template for amplifying TCR beta CDR3 sequences. The library came from an HTBI-primed first-round RT-PCR and a second-round multiplex PCR. TCRdb reprocessed the multiplex PCR reads with MiXCR, giving one entry per CDR3 protein. This sample has about 400,000 distinct CDR3 sequences, with about a sixth found just once. V lost 5 bases to trimming and J lost 1 base, with 8 bases between them. Germline CDR1 is KGHDR and CDR2 is SFDVKD. The CDR3 loop spans 14 amino acids. Study-level points and caveats: Blood also contained most of the expanded thyroid clonotypes above 0.001 frequency.

The sequence derives from a young woman with Graves' ophthalmopathy. This chain links TRBV24-1 with TRBJ1-5; D not certain. The sample taken for sequencing was peripheral blood. The CDR3 sequence: CATSGHDSNQPQHF. Written as DNA, the CDR3 is TGTGCCACCAGTGGCCACGACAGCAATCAGCCCCAGCATTTT.